What follows is one TCR beta chain and its context. Its target is unknown. Compared with germline, one end of the junction differs, possibly owing to a read error. The sample belongs to a study of regulatory T cells in long-lasting Graves disease. Study findings and constraints: Persistent disease preferred TRBV28, TRBJ1-2 and TRBJ2-5.

Time point denoted: persistent/refractory GD, antithyroid drugs over 5 years with positive TRAb. PBMC RNA served as the TCR library source. Per American Thyroid Association guidelines, Graves' disease was diagnosed. The authors built TCR beta libraries using iRepertoire HTBI primers and Arm-PCR of CDR3 regions. TCRdb fed the multiplex PCR reads into MiXCR, producing one record per CDR3 protein. This sample yields some 300,000 distinct CDR3 sequences, of which around 21% are seen a single time; 45% to 70% belongs to the top ten. Germline assignment: CDR1 SQVTM and CDR2 ANQGSEA. The CDR3 contains 14 residues.

The sequence derives from a female donor with Graves disease. The source material was peripheral blood mononuclear cells (PBMCs), sampled when the disease was refractory, from a patient treated with antithyroid drugs. The gene calls are TRBV29-1 and TRBJ2-5; either TRBD1 or TRBD2 may fit D (6 bases each). The CDR3 is CSVEKGGTGTPLDF. CDR3 bases: TGCAGCGTTGAAAAAGGGGGGACCGGGACTCCACTCGACTTC.